The 32 T cell receptor beta chains given below trace back to one sample, sequenced in a study of regulatory T cells in long-lasting Graves disease. As for time point: newly diagnosed GD, antithyroid drugs for less than 3 months. RNA extracted from PBMCs served as the sequencing template. To make TCR beta libraries, researchers used iRepertoire HTBI primers and Arm-PCR of CDR3 regions. TCRdb fed the multiplex PCR reads into MiXCR, producing one record per CDR3 protein. The table shows roughly 610,000 distinct CDR3 sequences, with more than 15% occurring only once. In addition, the sample was reused for a study of T cells in Graves' hyperthyroidism and ophthalmopathy.

This specimen consisted of peripheral blood mononuclear cells (PBMCs), obtained at new diagnosis, from a patient treated with antithyroid drugs. Receptor source: a man aged 18 to 29 with Graves disease.

This clonotype was picked up many times. This chain connects TRBV12-3 or TRBV12-4 to TRBJ2-1, with D perhaps assigned TRBD1 or TRBD2 (6 bases each). The CDR3 runs to 14 residues. Between the trimmed V and J ends, which lost 2 bases and 4 bases, there was a span of 9 bases. CDR3 protein: CASSLQGTYNEQFF. The DNA for the CDR3 is TGTGCCAGCAGTTTACAGGGGACTTACAATGAGCAGTTCTTC.

This clonotype appeared a few times. In DNA, the CDR3 is TGCGCCAGCAGCTTGGAGCCGGGACTTGCCTTATTACATGAGCAGTTCTTC. Its translation is CASSLEPGLALLHEQFF. The chain links TRBV5-1 to TRBJ2-1; weak D call: TRBD2 (6 bases). From germline, CDR1 is SGHRS and CDR2 YFSETQ. The CDR3 loop spans 17 amino acids. Trimming took 0 bases from V and 8 from J, leaving 21 bases between them.

The genes are TRBV7-8 and TRBJ2-1; 7 positions match TRBD2. Germline V gene lookup returns CDR1 SGHVS and CDR2 FQNEAQ. After removal of 0 bases from V and 3 bases from J, the junction contained 2 bases not matched to a gene. This CDR3 spans 15 amino acids. CDR3 residues: CASSLAPSGYNEQFF. Written as DNA, the CDR3 is TGTGCCAGCAGCTTAGCTCCTAGCGGCTACAATGAGCAGTTCTTC.

This clonotype appeared many times. This chain connects TRBV7-2 to TRBJ2-7, with a weak D call TRBD1 (6 bases). The CDR3 covers 13 residues. Trimming pared 5 bases from V and 3 bases from J, leaving 11 bases between. Germline values: CDR1 SGHTA, CDR2 FQGNSA. The CDR3 region is CASSGRTDYEQYF. CDR3 nucleotide sequence: TGTGCCAGCAGCGGACGGACAGACTACGAGCAGTACTTC. Supplemented by reference TRBV7-2 and TRBJ2-7, the full variable domain reads GAGVSQSPSNKVTEKGKDVELRCDPISGHTALYWYRQSLGQGLEFLIYFQGNSAPDKSGLPSDRFSAERTGGSVSTLTIQRTQQEDSAVYLCASSGRTDYEQYFGPGTRLTVT.

There are many counts of this clonotype. CDR3 bases: TGCGCCAGCAGCTTGGGTCAACAGTTAGGGACTGAAGCTTTCTTT. As protein: CASSLGQQLGTEAFF. This chain connects TRBV5-1 to TRBJ1-1; D uncertain. The CDR3 totals 15 residues. The germline CDR1 and CDR2 sequences are SGHRS and YFSETQ. Deletions cut 0 bases from V and 5 bases from J, with 14 bases between.

J is TRBJ2-5 and V is TRBV15, with 7 bases aligning to TRBD1. Germline V CDR1 and CDR2: LNHNV, YYDKDF (reference sequence). Trimming cost V 3 bases and J 3 bases; bases outside gene matches: 4. The CDR3 contains 14 residues. The CDR3: CATSRNRGKETQYF. In nucleotides, the CDR3 is TGTGCCACCAGCAGGAACAGGGGTAAAGAGACCCAGTACTTC.

This clonotype has at least ten counts. J is TRBJ2-7 and V is TRBV10-1; 11 bases line up with TRBD1. Germline CDR1 WNHNN, CDR2 SYGVQD (reference sequence). This CDR3 is built from 15 residues. With V trimmed by 5 bases and J by 3 bases, 6 bases remained unmatched. The CDR3 loop reads CASSPTGTGGYEQYF. The DNA of the CDR3 is TGCGCCAGCAGTCCGACCGGGACAGGGGGCTACGAGCAGTACTTC.

This clonotype was seen at least ten times. J is TRBJ2-1 and V is TRBV7-9; D gene uncertain. Germline V gene lookup returns CDR1 SEHNR and CDR2 FQNEAQ (reference sequence). This CDR3 spans 14 amino acids. Trimming took 7 bases from V and 0 from J, leaving 10 bases between them. This chain's CDR3 is CASTLSNSYNEQFF. The CDR3, as DNA: TGTGCCAGCACCCTTAGCAACTCCTACAATGAGCAGTTCTTC.

V and J are TRBV28 and TRBJ1-2; 12 nucleotides match TRBD1. The CDR3 covers 15 residues. The junction had 9 bases not matched to a gene; V was cut back by 5 bases and J by 8 bases. Per the germline V gene, CDR1 is MDHEN and CDR2 is SYDVKM. As DNA, the CDR3 is TGTGCCAGCAGTCTAGGGACAGGGGGCGAGGGAGGCTACACCTTC. This sequence encodes CASSLGTGGEGGYTF.

For this clonotype: One base away lies a much larger clone, so this may be a sequencing read error. This chain connects TRBV28 to TRBJ2-7; maybe TRBD2 (5 bases). This CDR3 contains 15 residues. CDR1 and CDR2 from the germline V gene are MDHEN and SYDVKM. V was shortened by 7 bases and J by 4 bases, with 20 bases between the two germline ends. CDR3 in amino acids: CASILTSGKSYEQYF. The CDR3 coding sequence is TGTGCCAGCATCTTAACCTCGGGGAAGAGTTACGAGCAGTACTTC. Drawing the rest from reference TRBV28 and TRBJ2-7, the complete variable domain is DVKVTQSSRYLVKRTGEKVFLECVQDMDHENMFWYRQDPGLGLRLIYFSYDVKMKEKGDIPEGYSVSREKKERFSLILESASTNQTSMYLCASILTSGKSYEQYFGPGTRLTVT.

The chain uses TRBV30 and TRBJ2-7, with 9 bases matching TRBD2. The CDR3 is 13 residues long. The ends lost 7 bases at V and 4 bases at J; junction bases unmatched: 8. The germline gives CDR1 GTSNPN, CDR2 SVGIG (reference sequence). In DNA form, the CDR3 reads TGTGCCTTCACGACTAGCGGACCGTACGAGCAGTACTTC. Its protein product is CAFTTSGPYEQYF.

This clonotype was counted ten times or more. The rearrangement joins TRBV2 to TRBJ1-1; D uncertain. Germline CDR1 SNHLY, CDR2 FYNNEI. CDR3 length: 11 amino acids. The V gene lost 4 bases and the J gene lost 5 bases, with 5 bases spanning the gap. The DNA for the CDR3 is TGTGCCAGCAGTGGGCAAACTGAAGCTTTCTTT. As protein: CASSGQTEAFF.

There are many counts of this clonotype. The chain carries TRBV24-1 and TRBJ1-1; maybe TRBD1 (5 bases). Germline CDR1 KGHDR, CDR2 SFDVKD. V lost 4 bases and J lost 4, with 9 bases in between. The CDR3 spans 13 residues. DNA of the CDR3: TGTGCCACCAGTGAACATGACAGCACTGAAGCTTTCTTT. Translating gives CATSEHDSTEAFF.

In its sample, this clonotype was seen many times. One end of the junction does not line up with germline, which may come from a read error. The rearrangement links TRBV28 to TRBJ2-7, with 14 nucleotides matching TRBD2. Per the germline V gene, CDR1 is MDHEN and CDR2 is SYDVKM. The CDR3 runs 11 residues. CDR3 residues: CASSMGLAGEF. For the CDR3, the DNA is TGTGCCAGCAGTATGGGACTAGCGGGAGAGTTC. Looking up the rest from reference TRBV28 and TRBJ2-7 gives the full variable domain: DVKVTQSSRYLVKRTGEKVFLECVQDMDHENMFWYRQDPGLGLRLIYFSYDVKMKEKGDIPEGYSVSREKKERFSLILESASTNQTSMYLCASSMGLAGEFGPGTRLTVT.

J is TRBJ2-3 and V is TRBV15; 8 bases line up with TRBD2. The CDR3 loop spans 15 amino acids. Germline CDR1 reads LNHNV; CDR2 reads YYDKDF (reference sequence). With 3 bases clipped from V and 0 bases from J, the junction kept 2 bases outside the gene matches. The CDR3 is CATSSTSGSTDTQYF. In nucleotides, the CDR3 is TGTGCCACCAGCAGTACTAGCGGTAGCACAGATACGCAGTATTTT.

There are a few counts of this clonotype. The chain links TRBV5-1 to TRBJ2-7; D tentatively reads TRBD1 or TRBD2 (5 bases each). Trimming took 4 bases from V and 5 from J, leaving 19 bases between them. CDR1 and CDR2 from the germline V gene are SGHRS and YFSETQ. The CDR3 loop spans 15 amino acids. The CDR3 coding sequence is TGCGCCAGCAGCATGCAGGGAGACAAGGTCAACGAGCAGTACTTC. It is translated as CASSMQGDKVNEQYF.

V is TRBV6-9 and J is TRBJ1-6; the D is unclear. The CDR3 has 13 residues. Germline lookup yields CDR1 MNHGY and CDR2 SVAAGI. Trimming took off 3 bases at V and 7 bases at J, with 7 bases between the two ends. The CDR3: CASSYEGNSPLHF. DNA of the CDR3: TGTGCCAGCAGTTACGAGGGAAATTCACCCCTCCACTTT.

This clonotype was seen more than once but under ten times. The rearrangement links TRBV12-3 or TRBV12-4 to TRBJ2-1; 12 bases match TRBD2. The V segment lost 8 bases and the J segment 6 bases; nucleotides outside the gene matches: 17. This CDR3 has 18 amino acids. CDR3 nucleotide sequence: TGTGCCAGCGGAGGAGGACTAGCGGGATTAGTGGTTGGCAATGAGCAGTTCTTC. Translation gives CASGGGLAGLVVGNEQFF.

This clonotype has a handful of counts. The genes are TRBV12-3 or TRBV12-4 and TRBJ2-7; D unclear. Between the trimmed V and J ends, which lost 5 bases and 2 bases, there was a span of 7 bases. The CDR3 length is 12 residues. The CDR3 spells CASSILPYEQYF. CDR3 bases: TGTGCCAGCAGTATACTTCCCTACGAGCAGTACTTC.

There are a few counts of this clonotype. The V and J genes are TRBV18 and TRBJ1-2; 10 positions agree with TRBD1. Germline V lookup: CDR1 KGHSH, CDR2 LQKENI. V gave up 3 bases and J gave up 8 bases; unmatched junction bases: 9. The CDR3 is 15 residues long. The chain's CDR3 is CASSPRTGGTLGYTF. The CDR3 coding sequence is TGTGCCAGCTCACCCCGGACAGGGGGAACCTTGGGCTACACCTTC.

A note on this clonotype: Germline is not matched at one junction end, which may reflect a read error. The CDR3: CARSVGSNQPQHF. In nucleotides, the CDR3 is TGTGCCCGGAGTGTAGGCAGCAATCAGCCCCAGCATTTT. The chain uses TRBV30 and TRBJ1-5; D gene unclear. CDR1 and CDR2 from the germline V gene are GTSNPN and SVGIG (reference sequence). CDR3 length: 13 residues.

This clonotype showed up many times. J is TRBJ2-7 and V is TRBV11-2; D unclear. Trimming stripped 5 bases from V and 2 bases from J, with 10 bases between. Looked up from germline, CDR1 is SGHAT and CDR2 is FQNNGV. The CDR3 is made up of 13 amino acids. The CDR3 bases are TGTGCCAGCAGCCAAGAGTGGCCCTACGAGCAGTACTTC. Its translation is CASSQEWPYEQYF.

The chain uses TRBV5-1 and TRBJ2-1, with 12 bases identical to TRBD2. V lost 4 bases and J lost 9; bases outside the gene matches: 11. The length of the CDR3 is 16 residues. Germline V gene lookup returns CDR1 SGHRS and CDR2 YFSETQ. CDR3 nucleotides: TGCGCCAGCAGCATCGGACTAGCGGGGACGCAGAGTGAGCAGTTCTTC. Its protein product is CASSIGLAGTQSEQFF.

V and J are TRBV10-3 and TRBJ2-1, with 11 bases matching TRBD1. The CDR3 runs 15 residues. CDR1 ENHRY and CDR2 SYGVKD come from the germline V gene. Trimming cost V 3 bases and J 8 bases; bases outside gene matches: 6. The CDR3 bases are TGTGCCATCAGTGAACCCGGGACAGGGGGAGATGAGCAGTTCTTC. It translates to CAISEPGTGGDEQFF.

This clonotype was counted between two and nine times. The V gene is TRBV7-9, the J gene TRBJ2-7, with 10 positions matching TRBD1. The CDR3 totals 17 residues. Germline-derived CDR1 and CDR2 are SEHNR and FQNEAQ (reference sequence). Trimming took 4 bases from V and 0 from J; bases not matched to a gene: 9. The CDR3 DNA follows: TGTGCCAGCAGCTCCGGGACAGGGGCTCGAAGCTCCTACGAGCAGTACTTC. As protein: CASSSGTGARSSYEQYF. Variable domain in full (rest from reference TRBV7-9 and TRBJ2-7): DTGVSQNPRHKITKRGQNVTFRCDPISEHNRLYWYRQTLGQGPEFLTYFQNEAQLEKSRLLSDRFSAERPKGSFSTLEIQRTEQGDSAMYLCASSSGTGARSSYEQYFGPGTRLTVT.

This clonotype was found many times. V gene TRBV20-1 combines with J gene TRBJ1-1, with D possibly matching TRBD1 (5 bases). Trimming took 5 bases from V and 1 from J, leaving 14 bases between them. CDR1 DFQATT and CDR2 SNEGSKA come from the germline V gene (reference sequence). The CDR3 is 14 residues long. The CDR3: CSASRLTGNTEAFF. DNA for the CDR3: TGCAGTGCTTCTCGGTTAACAGGGAACACTGAAGCTTTCTTT.

The table lists this clonotype with a few counts. The rearrangement joins TRBV20-1 to TRBJ2-7; 12 bases match TRBD2. The CDR3 loop spans 14 amino acids. Trimming took 2 bases from V and 4 from J; bases not matched to a gene: 3. Germline lookup yields CDR1 DFQATT and CDR2 SNEGSKA (reference sequence). The CDR3 region is CSARLAGGFYEQYF. The DNA for the CDR3 is TGCAGTGCTAGACTAGCGGGAGGGTTTTACGAGCAGTACTTC.

This clonotype was detected only a few times. This rearrangement joins TRBV30 to TRBJ2-3; D gene ambiguous. Germline V CDR1 and CDR2: GTSNPN, SVGIG (reference sequence). The CDR3 is 13 amino acids. V was shortened by 0 bases and J by 4 bases, with 8 bases between the two germline ends. The CDR3 here is CAWSVKVPDTQYF. In DNA form, the CDR3 reads TGTGCCTGGAGTGTAAAAGTCCCAGATACGCAGTATTTT. Variable domain in full (rest from reference TRBV30 and TRBJ2-3): SQTIHQWPATLVQPVGSPLSLECTVEGTSNPNLYWYRQAAGRGLQLLFYSVGIGQISSEVPQNLSASRPQDRQFILSSKKLLLSDSGFYLCAWSVKVPDTQYFGPGTRLTVL.

This clonotype showed up many times. The chain employs TRBV15 and TRBJ2-7; no firm D call. The CDR3 covers 12 residues. Trimming removed 4 bases at V and 3 bases at J, with 7 bases between. Looked up from germline, CDR1 is LNHNV and CDR2 is YYDKDF (reference sequence). CDR3 nucleotide sequence: TGTGCCACCAGCAAGGATTACTACGAGCAGTACTTC. Translating gives CATSKDYYEQYF.

In this sample, this clonotype turned up a few times. The genes are TRBV9 and TRBJ2-1, with a tentative D call TRBD1 (5 bases). This CDR3 region has 15 residues. CDR1 is SGDLS and CDR2 is YYNGEE in the germline V gene. The V end lost 0 bases, the J end lost 1 base, and 8 bases lay between the germline ends. The chain's CDR3 is CASSVEGVSYNEQFF. The CDR3 DNA is TGTGCCAGCAGCGTAGAAGGGGTATCCTACAATGAGCAGTTCTTC. The full variable domain, rest sourced from reference TRBV9 and TRBJ2-1, is DSGVTQTPKHLITATGQRVTLRCSPRSGDLSVYWYQQSLDQGLQFLIQYYNGEERAKGNILERFSAQQFPDLHSELNLSSLELGDSALYFCASSVEGVSYNEQFFGPGTRLTVL.

This clonotype was recorded a few times. The CDR3 sequence is CASSARLWGAPGETQYF. The CDR3 nucleotides read TGTGCCAGCAGCGCACGTTTGTGGGGGGCGCCGGGGGAGACCCAGTACTTC. V and J are TRBV7-9 and TRBJ2-1; D is tentatively TRBD1 or TRBD2 (6 bases each). The DNA end lines up better with TRBJ2-5; the J call may be wrong. CDR1 and CDR2 from the germline V gene are SEHNR and FQNEAQ (reference sequence). This CDR3 region has 17 residues.

This clonotype has a count of ten or more. The chain links TRBV12-3 or TRBV12-4 to TRBJ2-1; 13 bases map to TRBD2. V was pared by 7 bases and J by 7 bases, with 10 bases of the junction left unmatched. There are 16 residues in the CDR3. CDR3 sequence (DNA): TGTGCCAGCACCCCACGGACTAGCGGGAGTTATAATGAGCAGTTCTTC. This translates into CASTPRTSGSYNEQFF.